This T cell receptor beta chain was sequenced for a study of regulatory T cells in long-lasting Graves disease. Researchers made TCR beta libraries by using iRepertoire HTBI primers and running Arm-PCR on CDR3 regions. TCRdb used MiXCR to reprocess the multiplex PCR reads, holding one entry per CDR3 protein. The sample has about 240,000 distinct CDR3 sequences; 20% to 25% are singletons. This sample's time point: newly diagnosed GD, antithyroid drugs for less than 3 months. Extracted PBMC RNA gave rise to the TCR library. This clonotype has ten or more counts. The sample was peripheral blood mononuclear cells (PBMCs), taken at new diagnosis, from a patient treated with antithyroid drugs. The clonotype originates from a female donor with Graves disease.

In nucleotides, the CDR3 is TGCGCCAGCAGCTTGGCTGCGACCGGGGAGCTGTTTTTT. Its translation is CASSLAATGELFF. The V and J genes are TRBV5-1 and TRBJ2-2; D remains unclear. Germline V lookup: CDR1 SGHRS, CDR2 YFSETQ. CDR3 length equals 13 residues. V was shortened by 0 bases and J by 5 bases, with 5 bases between the two germline ends. Variable domain in full (rest from reference TRBV5-1 and TRBJ2-2): KAGVTQTPRYLIKTRGQQVTLSCSPISGHRSVSWYQQTPGQGLQFLFEYFSETQRNKGNFPGRFSGRQFSNSRSEMNVSTLELGDSALYLCASSLAATGELFFGEGSRLTVL.